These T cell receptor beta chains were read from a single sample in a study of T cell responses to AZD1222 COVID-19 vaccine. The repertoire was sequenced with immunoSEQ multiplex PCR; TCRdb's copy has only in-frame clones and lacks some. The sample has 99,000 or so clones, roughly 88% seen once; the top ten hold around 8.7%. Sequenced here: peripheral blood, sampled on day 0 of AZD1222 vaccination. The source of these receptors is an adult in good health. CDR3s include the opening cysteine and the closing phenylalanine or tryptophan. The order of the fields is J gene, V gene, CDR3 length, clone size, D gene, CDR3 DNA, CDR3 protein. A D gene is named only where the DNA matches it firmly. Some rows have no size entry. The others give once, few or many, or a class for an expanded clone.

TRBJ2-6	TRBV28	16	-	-	TGTGCCAGCACCCCAGTAGTCCCCTCTGGGGCCAACGTCCTGACTTTC	CASTPVVPSGANVLTF
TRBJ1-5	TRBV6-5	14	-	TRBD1	TGTGCCAGCAGTTCTGGACAGGGGAATCAGCCCCAGCATTTT	CASSSGQGNQPQHF
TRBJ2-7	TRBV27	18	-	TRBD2	TGTGCCAGCAGTTTCGATCTAGCGGTAATAGGAGATTCCTACGAGCAGTACTTC	CASSFDLAVIGDSYEQYF
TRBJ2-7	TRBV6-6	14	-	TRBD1	TGTGCCAGCAGGAGGACAGGGCAGTTGTACGAGCAGTACTTC	CASRRTGQLYEQYF
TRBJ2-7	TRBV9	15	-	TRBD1	TGTGCCAGCAGCCCTCGACAGGGCCGGCCCTACGAGCAGTACTTC	CASSPRQGRPYEQYF
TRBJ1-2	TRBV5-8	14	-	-	TGTGCCAGCAGCAAGGGGCCCGGGATATATGGCTACACCTTC	CASSKGPGIYGYTF
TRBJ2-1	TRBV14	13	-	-	TGTGCCAGCAGCCAGGGTCTAGCAAATGAGCAGTTCTTC	CASSQGLANEQFF
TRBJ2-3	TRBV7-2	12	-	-	TGTGCCAGCACGGACCCGGGAGATACGCAGTATTTT	CASTDPGDTQYF
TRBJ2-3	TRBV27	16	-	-	TGTGCCAGCAGTTTGCACGCCTCGTCTAAGTCAGATACGCAGTATTTT	CASSLHASSKSDTQYF
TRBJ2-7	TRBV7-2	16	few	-	TGTGCCAGCACCGTAGGCGGGGGCGGAGGTTCCTACGAGCAGTACTTC	CASTVGGGGGSYEQYF
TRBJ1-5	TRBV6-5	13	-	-	TGTGCCAGCATACCGGCGATTGATCAGCCCCAGCATTTT	CASIPAIDQPQHF
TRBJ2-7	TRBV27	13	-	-	TGTGCCAGCAGTTTAGTCGGGTCCTACGAGCAGTACTTC	CASSLVGSYEQYF
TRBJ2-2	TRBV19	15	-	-	TGTGCCAGTAGTTCAGGTTCAGCGAACACCGGGGAGCTGTTTTTT	CASSSGSANTGELFF
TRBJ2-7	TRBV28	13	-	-	TGTGCCAGCAGTAAACACTCTGCGCGCGAGCAGTACTTC	CASSKHSAREQYF
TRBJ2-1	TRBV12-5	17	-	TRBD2	TGTGCTAGTGGTTTGGGAACCCGTACGGGAGGGGGGAATGAGCAGTTCTTC	CASGLGTRTGGGNEQFF
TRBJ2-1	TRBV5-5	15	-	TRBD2	TGTGCCAGCAGCTCGGGACTAGCGGCTTACAATGAGCAGTTCTTC	CASSSGLAAYNEQFF
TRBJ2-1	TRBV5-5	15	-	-	TGTGCCAGCAGCTCGGGACAAAGCTCCTACAATGAGCAGTTCTTC	CASSSGQSSYNEQFF
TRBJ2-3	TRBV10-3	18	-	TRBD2	TGTGCCATCAGCTTCGGCGGGAGCGGGGGTTCGTCGACAGATACGCAGTATTTT	CAISFGGSGGSSTDTQYF
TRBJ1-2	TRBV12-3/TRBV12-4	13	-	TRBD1	TGTGCCAGCAGTCACGGACAGGTTCGAGGCTACACCTTC	CASSHGQVRGYTF
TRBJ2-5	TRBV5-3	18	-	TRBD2	TGTGCCAGAAGCTTGGGGCTAGCGGGGGGCCTGCCTAAAGAGACCCAGTACTTC	CARSLGLAGGLPKETQYF
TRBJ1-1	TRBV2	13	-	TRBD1	TGTGCCAGCATGGGGACAGGGAGGACTGAAGCTTTCTTT	CASMGTGRTEAFF
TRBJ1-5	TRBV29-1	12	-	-	TGCAGCGTTGGGACAGTGAATCAGCCCCAGCATTTT	CSVGTVNQPQHF
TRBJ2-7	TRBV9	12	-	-	TGTGCCAGCAGCGTAGGTCCCTACGAGCAGTACTTC	CASSVGPYEQYF
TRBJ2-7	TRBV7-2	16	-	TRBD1	TGTGCCAGCAGCTTACCCGGGACAGGAAACTCCTACGAGCAGTACTTC	CASSLPGTGNSYEQYF
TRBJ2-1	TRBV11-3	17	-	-	TGTGCCAGCAGCTCTTGCAGGCGGTACAGCTCCTACAATGAGCAGTTCTTC	CASSSCRRYSSYNEQFF
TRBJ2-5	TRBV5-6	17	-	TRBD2	TGTGCCAGCAGCTTGGCACTCTTCACTAGCGGGGGTGAGACCCAGTACTTC	CASSLALFTSGGETQYF
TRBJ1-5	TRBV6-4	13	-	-	TGTGCCAGCAGCGTGGACCACAATCAGCCCCAGCATTTT	CASSVDHNQPQHF
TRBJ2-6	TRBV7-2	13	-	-	TGTGCCAGCACTAGCTCTGGGGCCAACGTCCTGACTTTC	CASTSSGANVLTF
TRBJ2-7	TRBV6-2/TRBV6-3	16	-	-	TGTGCCAGCAGTTACGTCGACAGACTCGTGAGCCACGAGCAGTACTTC	CASSYVDRLVSHEQYF
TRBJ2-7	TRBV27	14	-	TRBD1	TGTGCCAGTGCCCGAGACAGGGGATTCTACGAGCAGTACTTC	CASARDRGFYEQYF
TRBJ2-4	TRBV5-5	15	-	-	TGTGCCACGACCGGGACCCCTAACCCCAAAAACATTCAGTACTTC	CATTGTPNPKNIQYF
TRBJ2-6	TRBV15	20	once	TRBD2	TGTGCCACCAGCAGAGATAAACTAGCGGGATTTCCCTCTGGGGCCAACGTCCTGACTTTC	CATSRDKLAGFPSGANVLTF
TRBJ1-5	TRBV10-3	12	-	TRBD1	TGTGCCAGCGGGACAGGGGAACAGCCCCAGCATTTT	CASGTGEQPQHF
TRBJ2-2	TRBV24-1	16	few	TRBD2	TGTGCCACCAGTGACCACCGGACTAGTGTAACCGGGGAGCTGTTTTTT	CATSDHRTSVTGELFF
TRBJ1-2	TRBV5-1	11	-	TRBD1	TGCGCCACCCAGGGGGAGGGTGGCTACACCTTC	CATQGEGGYTF
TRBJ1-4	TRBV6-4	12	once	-	TGTGCCAGCTATGGACATAATGAAAAACTGTTTTTT	CASYGHNEKLFF
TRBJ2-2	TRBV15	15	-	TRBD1	TGTGCCACCAGCCACTCCGACAGGGTCATCGGGGAGCTGTTTTTT	CATSHSDRVIGELFF
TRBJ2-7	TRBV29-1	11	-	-	TGCAGCGTTAGACGGGGATACGAGCAGTACTTC	CSVRRGYEQYF